The 16 T cell receptor beta chains reported below all come from one sample, sequenced in a study of Graves' ophthalmopathy and Graves' hyperthyroidism. Investigators amplified TCR beta CDR3 regions from RNA transcripts. HTBI primers were used in a first-round RT-PCR, which preceded a second-round multiplex PCR. TCRdb processed the multiplex PCR reads anew with MiXCR; each CDR3 protein has one entry. This table has around 1,000,000 distinct CDR3 sequences, 35% to 45% appearing once. Sequenced sample: peripheral blood or thyroid tissue (not recorded which). The receptors originated from an adult man with Graves' hyperthyroidism.

This clonotype was seen repeatedly, ten times or more. The CDR3 sequence is CASSLVFRGDTEAFF. The CDR3 nucleotides are TGTGCCAGCAGCTTAGTTTTCCGGGGAGACACTGAAGCTTTCTTT. The gene calls are TRBV7-2 and TRBJ1-1; D not certain. This CDR3 has 15 amino acids. The V gene's germline CDR1 is SGHTA and CDR2 FQGNSA. V dropped 1 base and J dropped 3 bases, with 12 bases sitting between them.

To note about this clonotype: The conserved phenylalanine or tryptophan is not found at the CDR3 terminus, so this likely reflects a read error. The limits of the CDR3 on the DNA are not certain, so only TCRdb's listed CDR3 is given. The chain recombines TRBV6-5 with TRBJ2-7. CDR1 and CDR2 (germline): MNHEY, SVGAGI. The CDR3 is 9 amino acids long, termini counted. The CDR3 spells CASSYSSGQ.

This clonotype was observed a handful of times. This chain joins TRBV7-9 and TRBJ2-7, with TRBD2 matching over 8 bases. The CDR3 length is 16 residues. Germline CDR1 and CDR2: SEHNR and FQNEAQ (reference sequence). J was trimmed by 5 bases and V by 5 bases; bases with no gene match: 14. This CDR3 is CASSHARGGRFNEQYF. CDR3 DNA sequence: TGTGCCAGCAGCCATGCCCGGGGGGGCAGATTTAACGAGCAGTACTTC. Variable domain in full (rest from reference TRBV7-9 and TRBJ2-7): DTGVSQNPRHKITKRGQNVTFRCDPISEHNRLYWYRQTLGQGPEFLTYFQNEAQLEKSRLLSDRFSAERPKGSFSTLEIQRTEQGDSAMYLCASSHARGGRFNEQYFGPGTRLTVT.

CDR3 region: CASSLGGDPIRYEQYF. The CDR3 nucleotides read TGTGCCAGCAGTTTAGGCGGGGACCCAATCCGATACGAGCAGTACTTC. This chain links TRBV6-5 with TRBJ2-7, with D possibly matching TRBD2 (6 bases). Trimming left V 4 bases short and J 4 bases short, with 20 bases between. The CDR3 sequence is 16 residues long. Per germline, CDR1 MNHEY and CDR2 SVGAGI.

Of note for this clonotype: A single base separates this from a much larger clone, so it may be a read error. The J gene is TRBJ1-1, the V gene TRBV7-9; 7 bases match TRBD1. This CDR3 spans 17 amino acids. Looked up from germline, CDR1 is SEHNR and CDR2 is FQNEAQ (reference sequence). The DNA of the CDR3 is TGTGCCGGCAGCCCATCCTTGACAGGGATGGGAGACACTGAAGCTTTCTTT. Translated, it gives CAGSPSLTGMGDTEAFF.

In its sample, this clonotype was seen many times. V and J are TRBV20-1 and TRBJ2-7, with 7 bases matching TRBD1. Germline V gene lookup returns CDR1 DFQATT and CDR2 SNEGSKA (reference sequence). This CDR3 region has 12 residues. The junction had 5 bases not matched to a gene; V was cut back by 6 bases and J by 3 bases. The CDR3 loop reads CSATDRDYEQYF. The CDR3 nucleotides are TGCAGTGCAACCGACAGGGACTACGAGCAGTACTTC.

In its sample, this clonotype was seen once. The J gene is TRBJ2-7, the V gene TRBV12-3 or TRBV12-4, with no clear D. The length of the CDR3 is 13 residues. Trimming removed 3 bases at V and 3 bases at J, with 9 bases between. Here the CDR3 reads CASSFTADYEQYF. CDR3 in DNA: TGTGCCAGCAGTTTTACAGCCGACTACGAGCAGTACTTC.

The chain combines TRBV7-9 with TRBJ2-7, with D uncertain. Germline CDR1 and CDR2: SEHNR and FQNEAQ (reference sequence). V was pared by 5 bases and J by 5 bases, with 22 bases between. This CDR3 comprises 16 residues. This CDR3 is CASSPAYTGSWDEQYF. The CDR3 DNA is TGTGCCAGCAGCCCAGCCTATACTGGTAGCTGGGACGAGCAGTACTTC.

With regard to this clonotype: The final CDR3 position lacks the conserved phenylalanine or tryptophan, pointing to a likely read error. No DNA is shown, since the ends of the CDR3 on it are uncertain; the CDR3 is the one TCRdb lists. The CDR3 region is CASSNHQALGLA. The V and J genes are TRBV7-2 and TRBJ1-6. The CDR3 region is 12 residues in length, termini included. The germline V gene has CDR1 SGHTA and CDR2 FQGNSA.

In its sample, this clonotype was seen many times. The chain has TRBV25-1 and TRBJ2-7; possible D gene TRBD2, 6 bases. V dropped 2 bases and J dropped 6 bases, with 11 bases sitting between them. This CDR3 is 13 amino acids long. The germline V gene has CDR1 MGHDK and CDR2 SYGVNS. The CDR3 protein is CASSEGGGSEQYF. The CDR3 region has the DNA TGTGCCAGCAGTGAAGGTGGAGGGAGCGAGCAGTACTTC.

V is TRBV7-8 and J is TRBJ1-4; 9 bases agree with TRBD1. The V segment lost 6 bases and the J segment 5 bases; nucleotides outside the gene matches: 10. CDR1 is SGHVS, CDR2 FQNEAQ, per germline. This CDR3 is 16 amino acids long. The CDR3: CASSLLPGQGNEKLFF. CDR3 coding DNA: TGTGCCAGCAGTCTCCTACCGGGACAGGGAAATGAAAAACTGTTTTTT.

The chain recombines TRBV29-1 with TRBJ2-7; D ambiguous. The CDR3 has 12 amino acids. V was cut by 2 bases and J by 1 base, with 6 bases left in between. Germline V gene lookup returns CDR1 SQVTM and CDR2 ANQGSEA. The CDR3 protein is CSVEHTSYEQYF. CDR3 in DNA: TGCAGCGTTGAACACACATCCTACGAGCAGTACTTC.

The J gene is TRBJ2-2, the V gene TRBV2; D gene ambiguous. This CDR3 is built from 14 residues. V shed 6 bases and J shed 4 bases, with 12 bases lying between them. CDR1 SNHLY and CDR2 FYNNEI come from the germline V gene. DNA of the CDR3: TGTGCCAGCAGGCACGGATCGGGCACCGGGGAGCTGTTTTTT. This encodes CASRHGSGTGELFF.

This clonotype was observed a few times. The genes are TRBV3-1 and TRBJ2-6; 8 bases align to TRBD2. J lost 3 bases, V lost 4 bases, and 5 bases had no gene match. Germline CDR1 and CDR2: LGHDT and YNNKEL (reference sequence). This CDR3 is 16 amino acids long. The CDR3 loop is CASSPDSGIGANVLTF. CDR3 DNA sequence: TGTGCCAGCAGCCCGGATAGCGGGATTGGGGCCAACGTCCTGACTTTC.

On this clonotype itself: This may come from a read error, since a much larger clone is one base off. V gene TRBV10-3 combines with J gene TRBJ2-6, with D maybe TRBD1 (6 bases). This CDR3 region has 15 residues. Germline V gene lookup returns CDR1 ENHRY and CDR2 SYGVKD. V lost 6 bases to trimming and J lost 1 base, with 10 bases between them. The CDR3 region is CAIRPGTSGANVLTF. The CDR3 DNA is TGTGCCATCAGACCCGGGACATCTGGGGCCAACGTCCTGACTTTC.

The CDR3 spells CASSSPELGGPHGELFF. The CDR3 DNA is TGTGCCAGCAGCTCCCCCGAATTGGGGGGGCCCCACGGGGAGCTGTTTTTT. The gene calls are TRBV7-9 and TRBJ2-2; possible D gene TRBD2, 7 bases. V was pared by 4 bases and J by 7 bases, with 22 bases between. Germline CDR1 reads SEHNR; CDR2 reads FQNEAQ (reference sequence). The CDR3 length is 17 residues.